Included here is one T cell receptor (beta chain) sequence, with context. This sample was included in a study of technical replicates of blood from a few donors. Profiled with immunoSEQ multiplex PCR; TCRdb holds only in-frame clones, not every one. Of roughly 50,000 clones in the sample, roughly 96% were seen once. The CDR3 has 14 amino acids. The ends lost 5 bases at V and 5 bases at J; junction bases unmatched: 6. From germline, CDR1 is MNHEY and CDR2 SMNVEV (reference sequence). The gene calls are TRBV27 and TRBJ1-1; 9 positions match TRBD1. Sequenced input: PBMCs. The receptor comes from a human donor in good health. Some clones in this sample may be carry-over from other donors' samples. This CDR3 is CASSPQTGGTEAFF. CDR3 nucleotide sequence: TGTGCCAGCAGTCCCCAGACAGGGGGAACTGAAGCTTTCTTT.